This T cell receptor beta chain is drawn from a study of early T cells in non-severe SARS-CoV-2 infection (dated by TCRdb to 2020 to 2022). The study in broad terms: Because TCR sequencing was done on bulk RNA from unsorted whole blood, the alpha and beta chains could not be paired. What the research found in general, with its limitations: VDJdb matching was skewed toward anti-spike CD8 responses, so virus-specific expansions were likely underestimated and private and CD4 specificities were missed.

The study was a case-control design nested within a healthcare worker cohort in London, UK, with weekly nasopharyngeal swab PCR tests and blood sampling. Healthcare workers were enrolled in the week of the UK lockdown, from 23 to 31 March 2020, and were followed every week for up to 16 weeks. Details on this clonotype: Its cognate antigen has yet to be identified. Base qualities are not at hand, and no much larger clone is one base apart.

The germline V gene sets CDR1 to SQVTM and CDR2 to ANQGSEA. Trimming takes 3 bases off V and 5 bases off J; junction bases not matched to a gene: 3. The CDR3 runs 14 residues from the cysteine to the phenylalanine. Only the CDR3 DNA is retained, 42 bases long and in frame from the first base. Libraries were prepared through 5' RACE. Reads for this sample came from a NextSeq 500. Unique molecular identifiers were attached to individual cDNA molecules in the TCR library protocol so that sequencing error and PCR bias could be corrected. TCR alpha and beta chains were both sequenced, and the abundances of alpha and beta sequences in each sample were closely correlated with each other. The source study handled its data this way. V gene, J gene and CDR3 annotation of TCR sequences was performed with Decombinator V4. TCRs were defined as expanded if a significant change between any two time points was detected under a Poisson model with p below 0.0001. TCR abundances were normalised to the total number of TCRs sequenced in each sample and reported as counts per million. MAIT TCRs were defined by TRAV1-2 paired with TRAJ12, TRAJ20 or TRAJ33, and iNKT TCRs by TRAV10 paired with TRAJ18. A search of VDJdb, accessed on 1 November 2021, was run for TCRs annotated to CMV, EBV and SARS-CoV-2, with TCRs annotated for multiple antigens excluded. TCRdb reworked the public reads: Q25 trimming with fastp, MiXCR clone assembly, productive beta chains retained. Every CDR3 protein is listed once, alongside the most common genes and DNA of its rows. TCRdb assigned the V and J calls; the authors' analysis was not used. The sample yields approximately 89,000 distinct CDR3 sequences; about 14% were counted once. The ten largest clones represent 3% of the sample.

The receptor chain draws on TRBV29-1 and TRBJ1-4, with TRBD1 identical over 10 junction bases. This sequence originates from an adult who was a healthcare worker with PCR-confirmed SARS-CoV-2 infection or an uninfected control (not recorded which). The sequenced material came from whole blood. The sequenced DNA: TGCAGCGTTGATTTGGGACAGGGGAATGAAAAACTGTTTTTT. Its translation reads: CSVDLGQGNEKLFF.